The rows below give T cell receptor beta chains drawn from one sample of a study of metastatic and nonmetastatic thyroid tumors. TCRdb used MiXCR to call clones anew from the PCR reads. Of some 83,000 clones listed, roughly an eighth are singletons. The sequenced material came from tumor tissue. The origin of the receptors is a female donor with papillary thyroid cancer or a benign thyroid nodule (not recorded which). Some clones in this sample may be carry-over from other donors' samples. CDR3s include the opening cysteine and the closing phenylalanine or tryptophan. A D gene is named only where the DNA matches it firmly. Some rows have no size entry. The others give once, few or many, or a class for an expanded clone.

j_gene	v_gene	abundance	d_gene	CDR3nt	CDR3aa
TRBJ2-7	TRBV9	few	TRBD2	TGTGCCAGCAGCGCCACCGGGGGGGGGCAGTACTTC	CASSATGGGQYF
TRBJ2-2	TRBV7-8	many	TRBD1	TGTGCCAGCAGCTTGCACCGGGACAGGGAGGGGACCGGGGAGCTGTTTTTT	CASSLHRDREGTGELFF
TRBJ2-7	TRBV20-1	many	TRBD2	TGCAGTGCCACTCGGGGGGCTAGCGGGGATGGGGAGCAGTACTTC	CSATRGASGDGEQYF
TRBJ2-3	TRBV10-3	many	.	TGTGCCATCAGTGGCGCAGGGTTGGAAGATACGCAGTATTTT	CAISGAGLEDTQYF
TRBJ2-7	TRBV3-1	many	.	TGTGCCAGCAGCCAAGAACTAGCAGACTACTACGAGCAGTACTTC	CASSQELADYYEQYF
TRBJ2-7	TRBV5-1	many	.	TGCGCCAGCAGTTTGACCGTCTCTGGGGGCAAGGACTTC	CASSLTVSGGKDF
TRBJ2-7	TRBV27	many	.	TGTGCCAGTGGTTTCCAACCGAGATACGAGCAGTACTTC	CASGFQPRYEQYF
TRBJ1-2	TRBV5-1	many	.	TGCGCCAGCAGCTTGGGGCAGGGATTCTATGGCTACACCTTC	CASSLGQGFYGYTF
TRBJ1-1	TRBV15	many	.	TGTGCCACCAGCACCTGGACAGAGAACACTGAAGCTTTCTTT	CATSTWTENTEAFF
TRBJ1-2	TRBV28	few	TRBD1	TGTGCCAGCAGTCCCGGACAGGGGGGATTTCGCTATGGCTACACCTTC	CASSPGQGGFRYGYTF
TRBJ2-7	TRBV18	.	.	TGTGCCAGCTCACCACTGCAGGGGCCCTACGAGCAGTACTTC	CASSPLQGPYEQYF
TRBJ2-7	TRBV6-1	many	TRBD1	TGTGCCAGCAGTGAAGAGGGGACAGACTCCTACGAGCAGTACTTC	CASSEEGTDSYEQYF
TRBJ2-2	TRBV5-1	many	.	TGCGCCAGCAGCTTAATGACTACCGACACCGGGGAGCTGTTTTTT	CASSLMTTDTGELFF
TRBJ2-3	TRBV10-1	many	TRBD2	TGCGCCAGCAGCACGGGACTAGCGGGGAGCACAGATACGCAGTATTTT	CASSTGLAGSTDTQYF
TRBJ2-5	TRBV9	many	.	TGTGCCAGCAGCGTAGGTAAGCGGGTCCGGGGGACCCAGTACTTC	CASSVGKRVRGTQYF
TRBJ1-5	TRBV9	.	.	TGTGCCAGCAGCGCGACTTCTAATAGCAATCAGCCCCAGCATTTT	CASSATSNSNQPQHF
TRBJ1-2	TRBV6-1	many	.	TGTGCCAGCGAACAGCAGAAACCTAACTATGGCTACACCTTC	CASEQQKPNYGYTF
TRBJ1-2	TRBV28	many	.	TGTGCCAGCACTCCCCCAGACAGGAACTATGGCTACACCTTC	CASTPPDRNYGYTF
TRBJ1-1	TRBV28	many	.	TGTGCCAGCAGCCTCAGTTTGGGCGCCGGCACTGAAGCTTTCTTT	CASSLSLGAGTEAFF
TRBJ2-6	TRBV10-3	few	TRBD1	TGTGCCACTGACCGGACAGGTGCCGGGGCCAACGTCCTCACTTTC	CATDRTGAGANVLTF
TRBJ2-1	TRBV19	many	TRBD2	TGTGCCAGTAGTATCCTTAGGGGTAGCGGGACGAGGAATGAGCAGTTCTTC	CASSILRGSGTRNEQFF
TRBJ2-1	TRBV11-2	.	.	TGTGCCATCAGGGGGGGATACAATGAGCAGTTCTTC	CAIRGGYNEQFF
TRBJ2-7	TRBV18	.	.	TGTGCCAGCTCCCCGGTGGGTAGGACCCACGAGCAGTACTTC	CASSPVGRTHEQYF
TRBJ1-2	TRBV28	many	TRBD1	TGTGCCAGCAGTTTACCCGGACAGGGGAAGATCTATGGCTACACCTTC	CASSLPGQGKIYGYTF
TRBJ2-1	TRBV6-1	many	.	TGTGCCAGCAGTGGAGGGGGCGGGAGGAGCTCCTACAATGAGCAGTTCTTC	CASSGGGGRSSYNEQFF
TRBJ2-7	TRBV20-1	few	TRBD2	TGCAGTGCCGCACTCCATAGCGGGAGGGCCTACGAGCAGTACTTC	CSAALHSGRAYEQYF
TRBJ2-2	TRBV20-1	many	TRBD2	TGCAGTGCTAGGTCCCTAGCGGCAAACACCGGGGAGCTGTTTTTT	CSARSLAANTGELFF
TRBJ1-5	TRBV7-2	many	.	TGTGCCGGCAGCTTGTCCGTTAGCAATCAGCCCCAGCATTTT	CAGSLSVSNQPQHF
TRBJ2-2	TRBV7-3	many	TRBD2	TGTGCCAGCAGCTTAGTAGCGGGGTACACCGGGGAGCTGTTTTTT	CASSLVAGYTGELFF
TRBJ2-1	TRBV20-1	many	TRBD2	TGCAGTGCTAGCGGGAGGTACTCCTACAATGAGCAGTTCTTC	CSASGRYSYNEQFF
TRBJ2-7	TRBV11-1	.	TRBD2	TGTGCCAGCAGTCTGACTAGCGGGAGAGGGGTCTACGAGCAGTACTTC	CASSLTSGRGVYEQYF
TRBJ2-3	TRBV6-1	many	.	TGTGCCAGCAGTAACCGACGCACAGATACGCAGTATTTT	CASSNRRTDTQYF
TRBJ2-1	TRBV24-1	many	.	TGTGCCACCAGTGATTTCCTGGGGCAGGGGGGCCACAATGAGCAGTTCTTC	CATSDFLGQGGHNEQFF